The entry below describes one TCR beta chain. Antigen specificity is unknown. The sample is drawn from a study of blood T cells in healthy people across ages. Study-wide results and caveats: Leaving the PBMCs unsorted stopped any conclusive comparison of naive versus antigen-experienced cells.

A J-beta primer mix and a sample-barcoded 5' primer were used in a second PCR of about 7 to 12 cycles. A tag from a template-switch adaptor with 12 random nucleotides marked each cDNA molecule. TCRdb re-called the 5' RACE reads through MiXCR, storing one row per CDR3 protein. The sample holds roughly 730,000 distinct CDR3 sequences, 45% to 70% seen once. Approximately 9 milliliters of peripheral blood were drawn from each donor into EDTA-treated tubes. There are 17 residues in the CDR3. Looked up from germline, CDR1 is KGHSH and CDR2 is LQKENI. V was clipped by 3 bases and J by 4 bases, with 21 bases between them.

V gene TRBV18 combines with J gene TRBJ1-2; no clear D gene. The sequenced sample consisted of blood. The clonotype comes from a man aged 35-49 years in good health. Here the CDR3 reads CASSPKRAAGFAYGYTF. Written as DNA, the CDR3 is TGTGCCAGCTCACCGAAGAGGGCGGCAGGATTCGCCTATGGCTACACCTTC.